Below, 18 T cell receptor beta chains from the same sample are listed, as sequenced in a study of cytomegalovirus exposure and HLA in healthy donors. Produced via immunoSEQ multiplex PCR; TCRdb's table is partial and in-frame only. The sample has about 73,000 clones, about 95% seen once. The sample taken for sequencing was PBMCs. The receptors here all came from a man aged 18 to 35 in good health and CMV-seronegative.

Here the CDR3 DNA reads TGTGCCACCAGCAGAGCGACAGGGGGGTACTATGGCTACACCTTC. Its translation is CATSRATGGYYGYTF. This chain links TRBV15 with TRBJ1-2; 9 bases line up with TRBD1. Looked up from germline, CDR1 is LNHNV and CDR2 is YYDKDF (reference sequence). The CDR3 runs 15 residues. The junction had 3 bases not matched to a gene; V was cut back by 1 base and J by 3 bases.

The V call is TRBV27, the J call TRBJ1-1; a possible D gene is TRBD1 (5 bases). Trimming shortened V by 5 bases and J by 4 bases, and 20 bases separated the two germline ends. Germline V lookup: CDR1 MNHEY, CDR2 SMNVEV (reference sequence). The CDR3 contains 16 residues. CDR3 amino acids: CASSPYNRISGTEAFF. CDR3 sequence (DNA): TGTGCCAGCAGTCCCTATAACAGGATTTCGGGCACTGAAGCTTTCTTT.

The chain employs TRBV2 and TRBJ2-7, with 7 bases aligning to TRBD1. The CDR3 has 14 residues. The trim removed 3 bases at V and 3 bases at J, leaving 5 bases unmatched. Germline CDR1 is SNHLY and CDR2 is FYNNEI. The CDR3 nucleotides read TGTGCCAGCAGTGACGGGGACAGTTTCTACGAGCAGTACTTC. It is translated as CASSDGDSFYEQYF.

V usage is TRBV7-3 and J usage is TRBJ2-1; 8 bases align to TRBD2. This CDR3 is built from 14 residues. The J segment lost 8 bases and the V segment lost 6 bases, leaving 9 bases of the junction unmatched. Per the germline V gene, CDR1 is SGHTA and CDR2 is FQGTGA. CDR3 coding DNA: TGTGCCAGCAGGTTCGGGGGGGCCGGTGATGAGCAGTTCTTC. This codes for CASRFGGAGDEQFF.

The chain couples TRBV9 to TRBJ2-1; possible D gene TRBD2, 5 bases. V shed 1 base and J shed 6 bases, with 14 bases lying between them. The CDR3 runs 15 residues. CDR1 is SGDLS and CDR2 is YYNGEE in the germline V gene. The CDR3: CASSVQSGYFNEQFF. CDR3 sequence (DNA): TGTGCCAGCAGCGTACAGTCGGGGTATTTCAATGAGCAGTTCTTC.

The rearrangement uses TRBV30 and TRBJ1-2; D ambiguous. Germline CDR1 and CDR2: GTSNPN and SVGIG (reference sequence). Trimming cost V 4 bases and J 2 bases, with 14 bases left between them. There are 14 residues in the CDR3. CDR3 nucleotides: TGTGCCTGGAAGTATCGAGGGAAGAACTATGGCTACACCTTC. It translates to CAWKYRGKNYGYTF.

V is TRBV30 and J is TRBJ2-1; 9 nucleotides line up with TRBD1. CDR3 size: 16 residues. Germline CDR1 and CDR2: GTSNPN and SVGIG (reference sequence). Trimming removed 0 bases from V and 10 bases from J; junction bases left unmatched: 13. For the CDR3, the DNA is TGTGCCTGGAGTGTACGGGGAGGACAGGGGAGGAGCGAGCAGTTCTTC. This codes for CAWSVRGGQGRSEQFF.

Turning to this clone: This likely comes from a read error, as the CDR3 has no conserved phenylalanine or tryptophan at its end. This chain links TRBV5-1 with TRBJ1-2; 11 bases align to TRBD1. The V gene's germline CDR1 is SGHRS and CDR2 YFSETQ. The V gene end was trimmed by 5 bases and the J gene end by 3 bases; junction bases not matched to a gene: 21. This CDR3 region has 20 residues. The CDR3 is CASSNGVFRDRGALDYGYTL. In nucleotides, the CDR3 is TGCGCCAGCAGTAATGGTGTTTTCCGGGACAGGGGGGCCTTGGACTATGGCTACACCCTC.

The chain employs TRBV4-2 and TRBJ1-4, with D maybe TRBD1 (6 bases). This CDR3 has 13 amino acids. Trimming cost V 3 bases and J 12 bases, with 14 bases left between them. Germline CDR1 reads LGHNA; CDR2 reads YNFKEQ. The CDR3: CASSHEQGVELFF. In DNA form, the CDR3 reads TGTGCCAGCAGCCATGAACAGGGCGTGGAACTGTTTTTT.

This clone was seen only once. The chain links TRBV14 to TRBJ1-1, with a weak D call TRBD1 (6 bases). Germline loops: CDR1 SGHDN, CDR2 FVKESK. The CDR3 is 15 residues long. The V gene lost 0 bases and the J gene lost 6 bases, with 14 bases spanning the gap. CDR3 protein: CASSQEMGQLPEAFF. CDR3 DNA sequence: TGTGCCAGCAGCCAAGAAATGGGACAACTACCTGAAGCTTTCTTT.

With respect to this clone: One junction end does not reproduce the germline sequence, and a read error may be involved. The rearrangement links TRBV7-7 to TRBJ2-5; 11 bases fit TRBD2. This CDR3 contains 14 residues. Germline values: CDR1 SSHAT, CDR2 FNYEAQ (reference sequence). The CDR3 nucleotides read TGTGCTAGCAGTACGGGACTAGCGGTAGAGACCCAGTACTTC. It is translated as CASSTGLAVETQYF.

The chain couples TRBV5-8 to TRBJ1-1; D gene unclear. In germline, CDR1 is SGHTS, CDR2 YDEGEE. V was cut by 5 bases and J by 1 base, with 15 bases left in between. The CDR3 has 15 residues. The CDR3 DNA reads TGTGCCAGCAGGAGGAGGGCAGCACCGAACACTGAAGCTTTCTTT. It encodes CASRRRAAPNTEAFF.

The chain employs TRBV9 and TRBJ1-1, with a possible D match to TRBD1 (6 bases). Trimming removed 4 bases from V and 1 base from J, with 8 bases in between. This CDR3 contains 13 residues. From germline, CDR1 is SGDLS and CDR2 YYNGEE. The CDR3 region has the DNA TGTGCCAGCAGCTCGGGACAGAACACTGAAGCTTTCTTT. Its translation is CASSSGQNTEAFF.

The gene calls are TRBV18 and TRBJ2-7; tentatively, D is TRBD2 (5 bases). Germline V gives CDR1 KGHSH, CDR2 LQKENI. CDR3 size: 15 residues. V lost 3 bases, J lost 0 bases, and 12 bases lay in between. CDR3 nucleotides: TGTGCCAGCTCACCCTCGGTGGGGAGCTCCTACGAGCAGTACTTC. This sequence encodes CASSPSVGSSYEQYF.

The DNA for the CDR3 is TGTGCCAGCAGCCGGACAGGGGGCACTGAAGCTTTCTTT. As protein: CASSRTGGTEAFF. The V call is TRBV5-6, the J call TRBJ1-1; TRBD1 agrees at 10 bases. Germline-derived CDR1 and CDR2 are SGHDT and YYEEEE. V lost 4 bases to trimming and J lost 4 bases; unmatched junction nucleotides: 1. The CDR3 consists of 13 residues. Drawing the rest from reference TRBV5-6 and TRBJ1-1, the complete variable domain is DAGVTQSPTHLIKTRGQQVTLRCSPKSGHDTVSWYQQALGQGPQFIFQYYEEEERQRGNFPDRFSGHQFPNYSSELNVNALLLGDSALYLCASSRTGGTEAFFGQGTRLTVV.

This chain links TRBV2 with TRBJ2-3; maybe TRBD2 (5 bases). The CDR3 contains 14 residues. The V gene lost 7 bases and the J gene lost 2 bases, with 13 bases spanning the gap. Germline V gene data show CDR1 as SNHLY and CDR2 as FYNNEI. CDR3 loop: CASTERRITDTQYF. In nucleotides, the CDR3 is TGTGCCAGCACTGAGCGGCGAATCACAGATACGCAGTATTTT. Full variable domain (rest looked up from reference TRBV2 and TRBJ2-3): EPEVTQTPSHQVTQMGQEVILRCVPISNHLYFYWYRQILGQKVEFLVSFYNNEISEKSEIFDDQFSVERPDGSNFTLKIRSTKLEDSAMYFCASTERRITDTQYFGPGTRLTVL.

The rearrangement joins TRBV5-6 to TRBJ1-3; D call uncertain. Trimming stripped 4 bases from V and 4 bases from J, with 12 bases between. The CDR3 extends over 14 amino acids. Germline values: CDR1 SGHDT, CDR2 YYEEEE. CDR3 DNA: TGTGCCAGCAGCATCCGAGGGTCCGGAAACACCATATATTTT. Protein sequence: CASSIRGSGNTIYF.

V usage is TRBV2 and J usage is TRBJ2-1; D gene uncertain. The CDR3 extends over 10 amino acids. Trimming removed 7 bases at V and 5 bases at J, with 3 bases between. Germline V gives CDR1 SNHLY, CDR2 FYNNEI. The CDR3 DNA follows: TGTGCCAGCACCGACAATGAGCAGTTCTTC. Translated, it gives CASTDNEQFF.